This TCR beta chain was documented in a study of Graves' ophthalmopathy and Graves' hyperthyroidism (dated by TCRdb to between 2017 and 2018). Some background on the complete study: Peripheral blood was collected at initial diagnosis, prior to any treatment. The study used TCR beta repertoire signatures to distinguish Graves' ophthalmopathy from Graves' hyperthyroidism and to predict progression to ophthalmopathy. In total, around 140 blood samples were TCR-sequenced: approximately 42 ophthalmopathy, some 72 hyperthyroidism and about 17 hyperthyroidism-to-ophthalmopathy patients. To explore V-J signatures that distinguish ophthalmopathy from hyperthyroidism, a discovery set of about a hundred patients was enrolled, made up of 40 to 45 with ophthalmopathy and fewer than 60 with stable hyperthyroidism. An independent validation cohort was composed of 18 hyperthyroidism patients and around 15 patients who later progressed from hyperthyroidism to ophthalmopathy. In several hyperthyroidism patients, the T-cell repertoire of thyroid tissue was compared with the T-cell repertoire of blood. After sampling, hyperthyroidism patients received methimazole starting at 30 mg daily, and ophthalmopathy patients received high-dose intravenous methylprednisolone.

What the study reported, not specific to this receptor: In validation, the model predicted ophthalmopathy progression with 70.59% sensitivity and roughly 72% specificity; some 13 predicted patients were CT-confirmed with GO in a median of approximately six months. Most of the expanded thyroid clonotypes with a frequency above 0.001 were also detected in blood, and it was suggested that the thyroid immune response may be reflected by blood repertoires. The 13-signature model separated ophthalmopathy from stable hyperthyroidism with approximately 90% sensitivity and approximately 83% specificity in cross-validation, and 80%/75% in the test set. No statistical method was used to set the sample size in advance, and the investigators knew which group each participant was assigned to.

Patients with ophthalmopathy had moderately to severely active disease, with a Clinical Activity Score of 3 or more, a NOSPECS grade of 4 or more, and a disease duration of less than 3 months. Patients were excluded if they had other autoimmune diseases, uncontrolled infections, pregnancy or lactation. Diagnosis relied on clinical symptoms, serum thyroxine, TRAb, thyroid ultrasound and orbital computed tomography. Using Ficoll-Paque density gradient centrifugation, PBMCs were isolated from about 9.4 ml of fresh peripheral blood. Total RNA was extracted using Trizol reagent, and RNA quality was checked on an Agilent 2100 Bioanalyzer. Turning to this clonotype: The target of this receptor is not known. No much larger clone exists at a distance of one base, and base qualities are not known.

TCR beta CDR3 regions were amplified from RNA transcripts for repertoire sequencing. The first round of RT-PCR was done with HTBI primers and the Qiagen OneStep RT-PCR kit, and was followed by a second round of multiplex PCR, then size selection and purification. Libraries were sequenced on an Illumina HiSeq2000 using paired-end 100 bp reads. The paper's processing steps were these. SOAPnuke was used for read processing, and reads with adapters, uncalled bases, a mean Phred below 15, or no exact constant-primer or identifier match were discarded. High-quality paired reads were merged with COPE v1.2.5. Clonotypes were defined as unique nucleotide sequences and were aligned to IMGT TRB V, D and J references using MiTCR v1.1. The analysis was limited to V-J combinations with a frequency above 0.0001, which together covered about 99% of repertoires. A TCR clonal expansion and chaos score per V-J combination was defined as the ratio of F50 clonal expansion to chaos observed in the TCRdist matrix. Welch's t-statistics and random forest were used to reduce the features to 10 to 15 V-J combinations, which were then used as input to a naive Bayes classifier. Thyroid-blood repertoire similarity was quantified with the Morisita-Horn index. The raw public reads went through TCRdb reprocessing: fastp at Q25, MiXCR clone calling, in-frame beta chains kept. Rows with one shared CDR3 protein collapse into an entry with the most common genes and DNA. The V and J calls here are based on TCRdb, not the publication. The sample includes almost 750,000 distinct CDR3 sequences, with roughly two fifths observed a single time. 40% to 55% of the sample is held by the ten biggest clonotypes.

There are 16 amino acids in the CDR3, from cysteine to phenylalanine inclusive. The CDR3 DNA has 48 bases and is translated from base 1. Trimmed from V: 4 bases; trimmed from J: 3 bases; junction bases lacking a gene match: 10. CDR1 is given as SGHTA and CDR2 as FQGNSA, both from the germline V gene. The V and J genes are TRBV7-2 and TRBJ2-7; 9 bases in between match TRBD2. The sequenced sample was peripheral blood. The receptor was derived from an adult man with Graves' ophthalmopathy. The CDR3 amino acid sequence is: CASSSHGKREDYEQYF. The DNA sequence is TGTGCCAGCAGCTCCCACGGGAAGCGGGAGGACTACGAGCAGTACTTC.